This T cell receptor beta chain was obtained from a study of esophageal squamous cell carcinoma under preoperative chemotherapy. Looking at the study overall: Samples included peripheral blood T cells as well as tumor-infiltrating lymphocytes. General observations from the study: Post-treatment tumor-infiltrating lymphocytes appeared partly derived from peripheral T cells migrating into the tumor.

TCRdb re-derived calls from the PCR reads in MiXCR, one entry per CDR3 protein. The sample has 34,000 or so distinct CDR3 sequences; around half are singletons. Time point defined: after preoperative PTX-NDP chemotherapy. Note on this clonotype: Its matching antigen is unknown.

The specimen was collected from a patient given preoperative chemotherapy. This TCR came from a human donor with esophageal squamous cell carcinoma. The donor label of this sample is uncertain.

In nucleotides, the CDR3 is TGTGCCAGCAGGGGCAACGGGGGGGACGGGGCAGAGACCCAGTATTTT. It encodes CASRGNGGDGAETQYF. The J gene is TRBJ2-3, the V gene TRBV6-1; TRBD2 matches 8 bases. The ends lost 6 bases at V and 12 bases at J; junction bases unmatched: 20. The germline V gene has CDR1 MNHNS and CDR2 SASEGT. This CDR3 is built from 16 residues.